Described below is a single T cell receptor beta chain sequence and its context. The CDR3 is 12 residues long. V gave up 1 base and J gave up 11 bases, with 11 bases separating them. From germline, CDR1 is MNHEY and CDR2 SMNVEV (reference sequence). This sample was included in a study of cytomegalovirus exposure and HLA in healthy donors. PCR used 60 Vbeta primers and 13 Jbeta primers. The data were produced by immunoSEQ multiplex PCR, yet TCRdb's version contains in-frame clones alone and is incomplete. This table has 70,000 to 95,000 clones, roughly 60% appearing once. This TCR was sampled from a woman younger than 45 in good health and CMV-seropositive. What was sequenced was PBMCs. The chain joins TRBV27 to TRBJ1-1; perhaps TRBD1 as D (6 bases). The CDR3 protein is CASSLLQGVAFF. CDR3 nucleotides: TGTGCCAGCAGTTTATTACAGGGAGTGGCTTTCTTT.